This T cell receptor (beta chain) was found in a study of regulatory dendritic cells for organ transplantation. Points on this clone: Its target is unknown.

General study results and limits: Memory CD8+ clonal expansion seemed more limited with regulatory than mature dendritic cells.

CD4+ or CD8+ T cells were sorted as naive CD45RA+ or memory CD45RO+. After removal of 0 bases from V and 8 bases from J, the junction contained 7 bases not matched to a gene. Per the germline V gene, CDR1 is SGDLS and CDR2 is YYNGEE. The CDR3 spans 15 residues. Assay used: immunoSEQ multiplex PCR; TCRdb lists only in-frame clones, some missing. Of around 19,000 clones in the sample, about 70% are singletons; the top ten hold 0.92%. The genes are TRBV9 and TRBJ1-3, with 8 bases that match TRBD1. Sample: memory CD4+ T cells from blood. Subset: CD45RO+ memory T cells. The TCR sequence derives from a human donor in good health. CDR3 region: CASSVGGRGLDTIYF. CDR3 nucleotides: TGTGCCAGCAGCGTAGGTGGCAGGGGGCTGGACACCATATATTTT. Variable domain in full (rest from reference TRBV9 and TRBJ1-3): DSGVTQTPKHLITATGQRVTLRCSPRSGDLSVYWYQQSLDQGLQFLIQYYNGEERAKGNILERFSAQQFPDLHSELNLSSLELGDSALYFCASSVGGRGLDTIYFGEGSWLTVV.